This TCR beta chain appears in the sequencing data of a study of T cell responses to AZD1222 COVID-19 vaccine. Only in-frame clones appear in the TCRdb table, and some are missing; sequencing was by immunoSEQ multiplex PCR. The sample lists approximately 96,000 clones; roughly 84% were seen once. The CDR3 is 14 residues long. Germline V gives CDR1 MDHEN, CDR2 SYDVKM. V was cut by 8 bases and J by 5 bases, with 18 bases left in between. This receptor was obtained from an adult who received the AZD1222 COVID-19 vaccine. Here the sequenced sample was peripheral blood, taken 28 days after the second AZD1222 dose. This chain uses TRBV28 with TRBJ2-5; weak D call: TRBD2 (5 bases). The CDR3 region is CASRAAAPGETQYF. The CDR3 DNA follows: TGTGCCAGCCGCGCGGCAGCACCGGGGGAGACCCAGTACTTC.